The 6 T cell receptor beta chains below all came from one sample that was sequenced in a study of cytomegalovirus exposure and HLA in healthy donors. PCR used 60 Vbeta primers and 13 Jbeta primers. Measured with immunoSEQ multiplex PCR; TCRdb has only the in-frame clones, and not every one. The sample includes about 200,000 clones, 75% to 90% of them seen just once. Material for sequencing was PBMCs. Receptors were obtained from a woman aged 50 to 65 in good health and CMV-seropositive.

The J gene is TRBJ2-1, the V gene TRBV11-2; D is perhaps TRBD2 (5 bases). V was shortened by 0 bases and J by 6 bases, with 12 bases between the two germline ends. From germline, CDR1 is SGHAT and CDR2 FQNNGV. CDR3 length: 15 amino acids. The CDR3, as DNA: TGTGCCAGCAGCTTAGATGGGCTAGCCCCCAATGAGCAGTTCTTC. As protein: CASSLDGLAPNEQFF.

Of note for this clone: Within the sample, other DNA sequences also encode this same CDR3. The chain links TRBV5-4 to TRBJ2-7, with unresolved D. Germline CDR1 is SGHNT and CDR2 is YYREEE (reference sequence). The CDR3 extends over 12 amino acids. Trimming pared 4 bases from V and 0 bases from J, leaving 5 bases between. The chain's CDR3 is CASSRDSYEQYF. The CDR3 DNA is TGTGCCAGCAGCCGAGACTCCTACGAGCAGTACTTC.

The sample holds a few counts of this clone. The chain is built from TRBV7-3 and TRBJ2-1, with a weak D call TRBD2 (5 bases). This CDR3 is 16 amino acids long. CDR1 and CDR2 from the germline V gene are SGHTA and FQGTGA. V lost 5 bases and J 8 bases, leaving 22 bases between the germline ends. CDR3 DNA: TGTGCCAGCAGCCCCATCCCCGGGATAAGCACCCATGAGCAGTTCTTC. Its translation is CASSPIPGISTHEQFF.

This chain links TRBV28 with TRBJ1-5; 8 bases line up with TRBD1. V lost 5 bases and J lost 3; bases outside the gene matches: 9. CDR1 and CDR2 from the germline V gene are MDHEN and SYDVKM. This CDR3 comprises 16 residues. The CDR3 loop reads CASSLGGQVYNQPQHF. CDR3 DNA: TGTGCCAGCAGTCTAGGGGGACAGGTTTACAATCAGCCCCAGCATTTT.

The rearrangement links TRBV2 to TRBJ2-5, with D perhaps matching TRBD2 (5 bases). V lost 7 bases to trimming and J lost 2 bases, with 14 bases between them. Germline values: CDR1 SNHLY, CDR2 FYNNEI. There are 14 residues in the CDR3. The CDR3 DNA reads TGTGCCAGCAAAGAAGGGAGAGGGCAAGAGACCCAGTACTTC. Its translation is CASKEGRGQETQYF.

The rearrangement joins TRBV15 to TRBJ2-5; TRBD1 matches 9 bases. Germline CDR1 reads LNHNV; CDR2 reads YYDKDF (reference sequence). V dropped 4 bases and J dropped 4; count of bases not matched to a gene: 16. The CDR3 totals 18 residues. The CDR3 coding sequence is TGTGCCACCAGCATACAGCCGGGACAGGGCCATGGTGGAGAGACCCAGTACTTC. It codes for CATSIQPGQGHGGETQYF. Full variable domain (rest looked up from reference TRBV15 and TRBJ2-5): DAMVIQNPRYQVTQFGKPVTLSCSQTLNHNVMYWYQQKSSQAPKLLFHYYDKDFNNEADTPDNFQSRRPNTSFCFLDIRSPGLGDTAMYLCATSIQPGQGHGGETQYFGPGTRLLVL.